The rows below give T cell receptor beta chains drawn from one sample of a study of blood T cell repertoires in COVID-19. Libraries were prepared by immunoSEQ multiplex PCR; TCRdb keeps only in-frame clonotypes and omits some of them. The data show over 90,000 clones, around 90% seen once. The sequencing input was peripheral blood. These receptors were obtained from a woman in her seventies with acute or convalescent COVID-19. CDR3s include the opening cysteine and the closing phenylalanine or tryptophan. D genes are given only for firm matches. Clone size is shown for a subset of rows, as once, few, many or a class of expanded clone.

size,V,D,J,DNA,CDR3
once,TRBV5-1,TRBD1,TRBJ1-1,TGCGCCAGCAGCGGACAGGGTATGAACACTGAAGCTTTCTTT,CASSGQGMNTEAFF
-,TRBV18,TRBD1,TRBJ2-7,TGTGCCAGCTCACCTGGGGACAGAAGCTCCTACGAGCAGTACTTC,CASSPGDRSSYEQYF
-,TRBV7-8,TRBD1,TRBJ2-2,TGTGCCAGCAGCTTCGGACAGGGCGCCATGACCGGGGAGCTGTTTTTT,CASSFGQGAMTGELFF
-,TRBV5-5,TRBD2,TRBJ2-1,TGTGCCAGCAGCTTCCGACTAGCGGGGGTGATCTCCTACAATGAGCAGTTCTTC,CASSFRLAGVISYNEQFF
-,TRBV5-6,-,TRBJ2-7,TGTGCCAGCAGCTTGGGGCAGGGTTTATCCTACGAGCAGTACTTC,CASSLGQGLSYEQYF
-,TRBV10-2,TRBD1,TRBJ1-3,TGCGCCAGCAATCCGGGACAGTTTCACTCTGGAAACACCATATATTTT,CASNPGQFHSGNTIYF
-,TRBV13,-,TRBJ2-3,TGTGCCAGCAGCTTAGGCCTAGTGGCGGCGGGAACAGATACGCAGTATTTT,CASSLGLVAAGTDTQYF
-,TRBV3-1/TRBV3-2,TRBD1,TRBJ2-7,TGTGCCAGCAGCCAAGGTCTGGTCGGGACAGGGTCCTACGAGCAGTACTTC,CASSQGLVGTGSYEQYF
-,TRBV6-6,-,TRBJ1-5,TGTGCCAGCAGCTACTTAGGAGGGAACCAGCCCCAGCATTTT,CASSYLGGNQPQHF
-,TRBV4-1,-,TRBJ2-2,TGCGCCAGCAGCCAAGAGAGCGGTAACACCGGGGAGCTGTTTTTT,CASSQESGNTGELFF
-,TRBV28,-,TRBJ1-2,TGTGCCAGCTCAACCGACGGGGGTCGGGGCTACACCTTC,CASSTDGGRGYTF
-,TRBV5-6,-,TRBJ1-1,TGTGCCAGCAGCTTGAGAGGCTCTAATGAGAACACTGAAGCTTTCTTT,CASSLRGSNENTEAFF
-,TRBV28,TRBD1,TRBJ1-2,TGTGCCAGCAGATATACAGGGGTTTGGGGCTACACCTTC,CASRYTGVWGYTF
-,TRBV28,TRBD2,TRBJ2-3,TGTGCCAGCCTTCCGGCGGGAGCGGGAACAGATACGCAGTATTTT,CASLPAGAGTDTQYF
-,TRBV19,-,TRBJ1-4,TGTGCCAGTAGCGACAGTCCAACTAATGAAAAACTGTTTTTT,CASSDSPTNEKLFF
-,TRBV24-1,-,TRBJ1-5,TGTGCCACCAGTTTCCCGGGCAATCAGCCCCAGCATTTT,CATSFPGNQPQHF
-,TRBV3-1/TRBV3-2,-,TRBJ1-6,TGTGCCAGCAGCCAAGCCTTGGCGGAGTCCCTCCACTTT,CASSQALAESLHF
few,TRBV6-5,TRBD1,TRBJ1-6,TGTGCCAGCAGCCCACGGGACAGGCTGAATTCACCCCTCCACTTT,CASSPRDRLNSPLHF
-,TRBV27,-,TRBJ2-2,TGTGCCAGCAGCACCGGGACACTGAACACCGGGGAGCTGTTTTTT,CASSTGTLNTGELFF
-,TRBV5-1,-,TRBJ1-1,TGCGCCAGCAGCTTGGACTCAAAACAGACTGAAGCTTTCTTT,CASSLDSKQTEAFF
-,TRBV18,-,TRBJ1-3,TGTGCCAGCTCACCATCCCGGGGTGAAAGTGGAAACACCATATATTTT,CASSPSRGESGNTIYF
-,TRBV3-1/TRBV3-2,TRBD1,TRBJ2-1,TGTGCCAGCAGCGGCGGGACAGGGGGCGATTATGAGCAGTTCTTC,CASSGGTGGDYEQFF
-,TRBV5-6,-,TRBJ2-3,TGTGCCAGCAGCCGTAGTCCCACAGATACGCAGTATTTT,CASSRSPTDTQYF
-,TRBV7-7,-,TRBJ1-1,TGTGCTAGCAGCCCCTCTACAGGGCAGTTAGCTTTCTTT,CASSPSTGQLAFF
-,TRBV19,TRBD1,TRBJ1-2,TGTGCCAGTAGTACCTCGGGACAGGGGTTTAATGGCTACACCTTC,CASSTSGQGFNGYTF
-,TRBV6-4,-,TRBJ2-2,TGTGCCAGCAGTGCACTGGTAAACACCGGGGAGCTGTTTTTT,CASSALVNTGELFF
-,TRBV5-1,TRBD2,TRBJ2-1,TGCGCCAGCAGCTTGTTTTACGGGACTAGCGGGAGTAAGCAGTTCTTC,CASSLFYGTSGSKQFF
-,TRBV18,TRBD1,TRBJ1-2,TGTGCCAGCTCACCTGGGGACAGGCGTACTAACTATGGCTACACCTTC,CASSPGDRRTNYGYTF
-,TRBV2,TRBD1,TRBJ1-1,TGTGCCAGCAGCGGACAGGGCTACACTGAAGCTTTCTTT,CASSGQGYTEAFF
-,TRBV28,-,TRBJ1-5,TGTGCCAGCAGCGGACAGATCAATCAGCCCCAGCATTTT,CASSGQINQPQHF
-,TRBV2,TRBD1,TRBJ1-5,TGTGCCAGCAGTGGGTCATGGACAGGCGGAAGCAATCAGCCCCAGCATTTT,CASSGSWTGGSNQPQHF
-,TRBV10-1,TRBD1,TRBJ2-7,TGCGCCAGCAGTGAGAGGGGGCGCTTCTACGAGCAGTACTTC,CASSERGRFYEQYF
few,TRBV28,TRBD1,TRBJ1-2,TGTGCCACCACGACAGGGGGCTTCTATGGCTACACCTTC,CATTTGGFYGYTF
-,TRBV5-1,TRBD1,TRBJ2-5,TGCGCCAGCAGTCCGGACAGGGATGAGACCCAGTACTTC,CASSPDRDETQYF
-,TRBV7-8,TRBD1,TRBJ1-5,TGTGCCAGCAGCCCCCGACAGGGTCAGCCCCAGCATTTT,CASSPRQGQPQHF
-,TRBV6-6,TRBD1,TRBJ1-2,TGTGCCAGCAGTTACGCCTCAGGGGGTTTCTATGGCTACACCTTC,CASSYASGGFYGYTF
-,TRBV30,TRBD1,TRBJ2-7,TGTGCCTGGAGTGTACAGGGGTACGAGCAGTACTTC,CAWSVQGYEQYF
once,TRBV10-2,TRBD1,TRBJ2-7,TGCGCCAGCAGTGAGGGACAGGTGGGTACCTACGAGCAGTACTTC,CASSEGQVGTYEQYF
-,TRBV6-1,TRBD1,TRBJ1-5,TGTGCCAGCAGTGGGGGACAGGGATTTAGGAATCAGCCCCAGCATTTT,CASSGGQGFRNQPQHF
-,TRBV11-2,TRBD1,TRBJ2-1,TGTGCCAGCAGCTTATTTAGGGACAGCGACAATGAGCAGTTCTTC,CASSLFRDSDNEQFF
once,TRBV7-9,-,TRBJ2-7,TGTGCCAGCAGCCTTCAGGGATTCTACGAGCAGTACTTC,CASSLQGFYEQYF
-,TRBV10-3,-,TRBJ1-6,TGTGCCATCAGTGAGCTCGAGAATTCACCCCTCCACTTT,CAISELENSPLHF
-,TRBV19,-,TRBJ1-2,TGTGCCAGTAGTATATCCAGGGTGGACTATGGCTACACCTTC,CASSISRVDYGYTF
-,TRBV7-8,TRBD2,TRBJ2-2,TGTGCCAGCAGGCCCCCAGGGAGGGCCGGGGAGCTGTTTTTT,CASRPPGRAGELFF
-,TRBV19,TRBD1,TRBJ1-1,TGTGCCAGTAAGGGCGGACAGGGGGCCGCGAACACTGAAGCTTTCTTT,CASKGGQGAANTEAFF
once,TRBV30,TRBD2,TRBJ2-3,TGTGCCTGGAGCAGGGGACTAGGCGCGGATACGCAGTATTTT,CAWSRGLGADTQYF
-,TRBV30,-,TRBJ1-3,TGTGCCTGGAGTGTTCGGGTGGCCGGAAACACCATATATTTT,CAWSVRVAGNTIYF
-,TRBV7-8,TRBD1,TRBJ1-5,TGTGCCAGCAGCTTCGGGACAGGGGGCTATCAGCCCCAGCATTTT,CASSFGTGGYQPQHF
-,TRBV28,TRBD2,TRBJ2-1,TGTGCCAGCAGCTCGCCGGGACTAGCACCGAGAGAGCAGTTCTTC,CASSSPGLAPREQFF